This T cell receptor (beta chain) was recovered during a study of blood T cell repertoires in COVID-19. Study background: Acute-phase and convalescent COVID-19 samples originated in the United States, Italy and Spain. T cells, B-cell-depleted T cells, or PBMCs supplied cDNA or gDNA.

V was clipped by 5 bases and J by 1 base; unmatched bases: 8. There are 16 residues in the CDR3. The germline gives CDR1 SGHTA, CDR2 FQGTGA. In the authors' methods: Estimation of nucleated cell counts relied on the amplification of reference gene primers. Sequenced by immunoSEQ multiplex PCR; TCRdb stores in-frame clones only, minus some. V and J calls and clone size are those listed in that table; D and trimming were worked out from the DNA. Of more than 70,000 clones in the sample, roughly 80% were seen once. The sequenced sample consisted of peripheral blood. This receptor was identified in a woman in her sixties or seventies with acute or convalescent COVID-19. This chain joins TRBV7-3 and TRBJ1-1; 9 bases are a match to TRBD1. CDR3 protein: CASSPGTGRGNTEAFF. CDR3 coding DNA: TGTGCCAGCAGCCCTGGGACAGGGCGGGGGAACACTGAAGCTTTCTTT.